These 27 T cell receptor beta chains share one sample of origin, sequenced in a study of radiotherapy plus CTLA-4 blockade in lung cancer. Assay used: immunoSEQ multiplex PCR; TCRdb lists only in-frame clones, some missing. The sample contains over 100,000 clones, roughly 77% of which appear only once. The source was peripheral blood, collected from a patient treated with radiotherapy plus ipilimumab. Source of these receptors: a human donor with non-small cell lung cancer that progressed on radiotherapy plus ipilimumab. Some clones in this sample may be carry-over from other donors' samples.

The CDR3 DNA reads TGTGCCAGCAGCTTAAATTCAGTTAATGAAAAACTGTTTTTT. Translating it yields CASSLNSVNEKLFF. The chain carries TRBV7-8 and TRBJ1-4; no definite D call. The germline gives CDR1 SGHVS, CDR2 FQNEAQ. With 2 bases removed from V and 4 bases from J, the gap between germline ends came to 8 bases. The CDR3 has 14 amino acids. Using reference TRBV7-8 and TRBJ1-4 for the parts outside the CDR3, the full variable domain is GAGVSQSPRYKVAKRGQDVALRCDPISGHVSLFWYQQALGQGPEFLTYFQNEAQLDKSGLPSDRFFAERPEGSVSTLKIQRTQQEDSAVYLCASSLNSVNEKLFFGSGTQLSVL.

The chain has TRBV11-2 and TRBJ2-7; perhaps TRBD1 as D (6 bases). Germline V gene lookup returns CDR1 SGHAT and CDR2 FQNNGV. This CDR3 comprises 16 residues. Trimming took off 5 bases at V and 2 bases at J, with 19 bases between the two ends. The CDR3 here is CASSQGPGHRPYEQYF. The CDR3 DNA sequence: TGTGCCAGCAGCCAGGGGCCGGGACATAGGCCCTACGAGCAGTACTTC.

This chain connects TRBV5-6 to TRBJ1-3, with a weak D call TRBD1 (6 bases). Germline V gene lookup returns CDR1 SGHDT and CDR2 YYEEEE. Trimming took off 4 bases at V and 9 bases at J, with 11 bases between the two ends. This CDR3 region has 12 residues. The DNA for the CDR3 is TGTGCCAGCAGCCTACAGGGAGCCACCATATATTTT. This encodes CASSLQGATIYF.

The chain uses TRBV7-9 and TRBJ2-1; no firm D call. The CDR3 covers 14 residues. The ends were cut back, 4 bases at V and 9 bases at J, with 16 bases in the middle. CDR1 and CDR2 (germline): SEHNR, FQNEAQ (reference sequence). CDR3 sequence: CASSSRTSLLEQFF. In DNA, the CDR3 is TGTGCCAGCAGCTCACGGACCTCCCTCCTTGAGCAGTTCTTC.

This chain connects TRBV7-9 to TRBJ1-5; weak D call: TRBD1 (5 bases). Trimming pared 1 base from V and 5 bases from J, leaving 18 bases between. The CDR3 extends over 17 amino acids. In germline, CDR1 is SEHNR, CDR2 FQNEAQ (reference sequence). The CDR3 reads CASSLGSGGQGDQPQHF. CDR3 DNA sequence: TGTGCCAGCAGCTTAGGTAGTGGAGGGCAGGGCGATCAGCCCCAGCATTTT.

V and J are TRBV2 and TRBJ2-1; 12 bases line up with TRBD2. Germline V gene data show CDR1 as SNHLY and CDR2 as FYNNEI. The CDR3 consists of 15 residues. Germline trimming cut 7 bases from V and 6 bases from J; bases unmatched to any gene: 7. The CDR3 here is CASTPMGLAGNEQFF. As DNA, the CDR3 is TGTGCCAGCACTCCTATGGGACTAGCGGGCAATGAGCAGTTCTTC.

In its sample, this clone was seen a few times. The chain couples TRBV7-2 to TRBJ2-7; D perhaps matches TRBD1 (6 bases). The germline V gene encodes CDR1 SGHTA and CDR2 FQGNSA. The CDR3 runs 16 residues. Trimming stripped 1 base from V and 3 bases from J, with 16 bases between. The CDR3 DNA reads TGTGCCAGCAGCTTAGGGCTTCTGACACAGGGCTACGAGCAGTACTTC. Its protein product is CASSLGLLTQGYEQYF.

CDR3: CASTRGGAPYEQYF. CDR3 in DNA: TGTGCCAGCACTCGCGGGGGGGCTCCCTACGAGCAGTACTTC. V and J are TRBV27 and TRBJ2-7; 9 positions match TRBD2. The CDR3 contains 14 residues. J was trimmed by 2 bases and V by 7 bases; bases with no gene match: 6. Germline lookup yields CDR1 MNHEY and CDR2 SMNVEV (reference sequence).

This clone was seen just once. A junction boundary mismatches the germline segment, possibly from a read error. The rearrangement joins TRBV6-5 to TRBJ1-2; no clear D. The CDR3 consists of 13 residues. Germline V gene sequence: CDR1 MNHEY, CDR2 SVGAGI. The CDR3 nucleotides are TGTACCAGCAGTTACTCGAATAGAAGGGGCTACACCTTC. Its translation is CTSSYSNRRGYTF.

The chain links TRBV11-2 to TRBJ1-2, with D maybe TRBD1 (5 bases). CDR3 length: 14 residues. The germline V gene encodes CDR1 SGHAT and CDR2 FQNNGV. The germline V and J ends were trimmed by 0 bases and 5 bases, with 10 bases remaining between them. CDR3: CASSLDPAGYGYTF. CDR3 nucleotides: TGTGCCAGCAGCTTAGATCCCGCAGGGTATGGCTACACCTTC.

V usage is TRBV5-1 and J usage is TRBJ1-1; D is possibly TRBD1 (6 bases). The ends were cut back, 2 bases at V and 4 bases at J, with 12 bases in the middle. Germline values: CDR1 SGHRS, CDR2 YFSETQ. The CDR3 has 14 amino acids. The CDR3 spells CASSLSGAGTEAFF. For the CDR3, the DNA is TGCGCCAGCAGCTTATCGGGGGCGGGCACTGAAGCTTTCTTT.

The chain is built from TRBV5-4 and TRBJ2-5, with D tentatively TRBD1 or TRBD2 (6 bases each). The J call is uncertain, as TRBJ2-7 better fits the DNA end. The CDR3 has 14 amino acids. CDR1 and CDR2 (germline): SGHNT, YYREEE (reference sequence). The CDR3 coding sequence is TGTGCCAGCAGCGGACGGGGGCCTCTATACGAGCAGTACTTC. Amino acid sequence: CASSGRGPLYEQYF.

The chain combines TRBV10-3 with TRBJ2-7, with TRBD1 as a possible D gene (6 bases). Germline CDR1 is ENHRY and CDR2 is SYGVKD. This CDR3 contains 15 residues. Trimming pared 0 bases from V and 2 bases from J, leaving 11 bases between. CDR3 loop: CAISESGRGTYEQYF. The CDR3 nucleotides are TGTGCCATCAGTGAGTCCGGCAGGGGAACCTACGAGCAGTACTTC.

The rearrangement uses TRBV18 and TRBJ1-2; D ambiguous. The germline CDR1 and CDR2 sequences are KGHSH and LQKENI. V lost 5 bases to trimming and J lost 1 base, with 14 bases between them. CDR3 length: 15 residues. CDR3 sequence (DNA): TGTGCCAGCTCATCAAGTCAGAGGGATAACTATGGCTACACCTTC. It yields the protein CASSSSQRDNYGYTF.

The chain employs TRBV29-1 and TRBJ2-6; D uncertain. The CDR3 totals 13 residues. CDR1 SQVTM and CDR2 ANQGSEA come from the germline V gene. V was pared by 6 bases and J by 0 bases, with 6 bases between. The CDR3 sequence is CSVDNSGANVLTF. CDR3 DNA sequence: TGCAGCGTGGATAACTCTGGGGCCAACGTCCTGACTTTC.

The rearrangement joins TRBV5-4 to TRBJ2-7; D perhaps matches TRBD1 (5 bases). CDR3 length: 13 amino acids. The V gene lost 0 bases and the J gene lost 3 bases, with 7 bases spanning the gap. Germline V CDR1 and CDR2: SGHNT, YYREEE (reference sequence). The CDR3 nucleotides are TGTGCCAGCAGCTTGGCCAGGGACTACGAGCAGTACTTC. Translation: CASSLARDYEQYF. The full variable domain, completed using reference TRBV5-4 and TRBJ2-7, is ETGVTQSPTHLIKTRGQQVTLRCSSQSGHNTVSWYQQALGQGPQFIFQYYREEENGRGNFPPRFSGLQFPNYSSELNVNALELDDSALYLCASSLARDYEQYFGPGTRLTVT.

The V gene is TRBV18, the J gene TRBJ2-5; 8 bases are a match to TRBD1. The CDR3 sequence is 14 residues long. CDR1 is KGHSH and CDR2 is LQKENI in the germline V gene. V lost 3 bases, J lost 4 bases, and 4 bases stayed unmatched. CDR3 DNA sequence: TGTGCCAGCTCACCCCTAGGACAGGGAGAGACCCAGTACTTC. Translated, it gives CASSPLGQGETQYF.

The rearrangement joins TRBV7-9 to TRBJ1-1, with a possible D match to TRBD1 (5 bases). Germline CDR1 and CDR2: SEHNR and FQNEAQ (reference sequence). There are 15 residues in the CDR3. The ends were cut back, 1 base at V and 5 bases at J, with 14 bases in the middle. CDR3 region: CASSLVVGTMTEAFF. The CDR3 bases are TGTGCCAGCAGCTTAGTAGTGGGGACTATGACTGAAGCTTTCTTT.

This chain connects TRBV6-5 to TRBJ1-2; D unclear. V was clipped by 2 bases and J by 14 bases, with 12 bases between them. The germline CDR1 and CDR2 sequences are MNHEY and SVGAGI. The CDR3 has 11 residues. The CDR3 bases are TGTGCCAGCAGTTACGAGGGAGGGTCGACCTTC. This encodes CASSYEGGSTF.

The chain combines TRBV5-1 with TRBJ2-7, with 10 bases lining up with TRBD1. V lost 3 bases, J lost 5 bases, and 8 bases stayed unmatched. The CDR3 covers 15 residues. The germline V gene has CDR1 SGHRS and CDR2 YFSETQ. This CDR3 is CASSSSGQGFHEQYF. CDR3 DNA sequence: TGCGCCAGCAGCTCTTCGGGACAGGGGTTTCACGAGCAGTACTTC.

The gene calls are TRBV10-3 and TRBJ1-1; no definite D call. The CDR3 has 13 amino acids. Trimming left V 7 bases short and J 5 bases short, with 14 bases between. Looked up from germline, CDR1 is ENHRY and CDR2 is SYGVKD. CDR3 in amino acids: CAIMASPETEAFF. The CDR3, as DNA: TGTGCCATCATGGCGTCCCCGGAAACTGAAGCTTTCTTT.

V gene TRBV5-6 combines with J gene TRBJ2-5, with D uncertain. CDR3 length equals 15 residues. Germline V gene data show CDR1 as SGHDT and CDR2 as YYEEEE. The V and J ends lost 3 bases and 2 bases respectively, with 14 bases between them. The CDR3: CASSSLSRKQETQYF. In nucleotides, the CDR3 is TGTGCCAGCAGCTCTTTGAGTCGGAAACAAGAGACCCAGTACTTC.

The chain joins TRBV6-6 to TRBJ2-7, with 10 bases identical to TRBD1. CDR1 and CDR2 (germline): MNHNY, SVGAGI (reference sequence). V lost 2 bases to trimming and J lost 3 bases; unmatched junction nucleotides: 4. The CDR3 is 15 amino acids. In DNA, the CDR3 is TGTGCCAGCAGTTACACCGGGACAGGGGACTACGAGCAGTACTTC. It codes for CASSYTGTGDYEQYF.

CDR3 nucleotides: TGTGCCAGCAGCTTGGCCGTATGGAGGGACCTCGGAAACACCATATATTTT. This gives the protein CASSLAVWRDLGNTIYF. The rearrangement links TRBV5-5 to TRBJ1-3, with D possibly being TRBD1 (5 bases). In germline, CDR1 is SGHKS, CDR2 YYEKEE (reference sequence). The ends were cut back, 0 bases at V and 4 bases at J, with 17 bases in the middle. This CDR3 region has 17 residues.

The chain uses TRBV28 and TRBJ1-5; 8 nucleotides agree with TRBD1. The germline gives CDR1 MDHEN, CDR2 SYDVKM. This CDR3 contains 15 residues. Trimming cost V 7 bases and J 4 bases; bases outside gene matches: 9. CDR3 amino acids: CASTIRGLGNQPQHF. In DNA, the CDR3 is TGTGCCAGCACCATCAGGGGGCTTGGAAATCAGCCCCAGCATTTT.

The rearrangement joins TRBV2 to TRBJ2-5; D is unresolved. CDR1 and CDR2 (germline): SNHLY, FYNNEI. The CDR3 runs to 12 residues. Trimming removed 3 bases from V and 5 bases from J, with 7 bases in between. CDR3 nucleotides: TGTGCCAGCAGTGAGTTTACGGAGACCCAGTACTTC. This gives the protein CASSEFTETQYF.

This clone was recorded only once. The chain is built from TRBV9 and TRBJ2-2; 9 positions agree with TRBD2. From germline, CDR1 is SGDLS and CDR2 YYNGEE. The CDR3 length is 17 residues. J lost 5 bases, V lost 3 bases, and 11 bases had no gene match. CDR3 nucleotide sequence: TGTGCCAGCAGCGCCCTTGCAGGGACTAGCTTGACCGGGGAGCTGTTTTTT. Translating gives CASSALAGTSLTGELFF.